A single sample gave rise to the 16 T cell receptor beta chains below, sequenced in a study of cytomegalovirus exposure and HLA in healthy donors. Researchers ran the PCR with 60 Vbeta and 13 Jbeta primers. The assay was immunoSEQ multiplex PCR, and TCRdb's table has in-frame clones only and misses some. The data hold 110,000 or so clones, with roughly 72% observed a single time. The sample consisted of PBMCs. The receptors come from a woman aged 40 to 50 in good health and CMV-seropositive.

This sequence joins TRBV7-2 and TRBJ2-5; D ambiguous. The CDR3 runs 11 residues. Trimming stripped 3 bases from V and 4 bases from J, with 3 bases between. Germline V gene lookup returns CDR1 SGHTA and CDR2 FQGNSA. DNA of the CDR3: TGTGCCAGCAGCTTGGCAGAGACCCAGTACTTC. Encoded protein: CASSLAETQYF.

The gene calls are TRBV12-5 and TRBJ1-1; TRBD1 matches 7 bases. V was pared by 4 bases and J by 6 bases, with 5 bases of the junction left unmatched. This CDR3 is 13 amino acids long. From germline, CDR1 is LGHNT and CDR2 FRNRAP. DNA for the CDR3: TGTGCTAGTGGTTCAGGGGGGTGGCCTGAAGCTTTCTTT. This translates into CASGSGGWPEAFF.

Comments on this clone: One junction end does not reproduce the germline sequence, and a read error may be involved. The genes are TRBV2 and TRBJ2-7, with 7 bases fitting TRBD1. CDR1 and CDR2 (germline): SNHLY, FYNNEI. This CDR3 has 14 residues. CDR3 in amino acids: CASRTRDSAYGQYF. In nucleotides, the CDR3 is TGTGCCAGCCGTACACGGGACAGCGCCTACGGGCAGTACTTC.

The rearrangement uses TRBV4-1 and TRBJ2-5, with 11 bases that match TRBD2. The CDR3 covers 16 residues. The V gene end was trimmed by 5 bases and the J gene end by 5 bases; junction bases not matched to a gene: 10. Germline CDR1 and CDR2: MGHRA and YSYEKL. CDR3: CASSDSGGASEETQYF. For the CDR3, the DNA is TGCGCCAGCAGCGATAGCGGGGGGGCCTCCGAGGAGACCCAGTACTTC.

The CDR3 loop is CASSLTVSGANVLTF. In nucleotides, the CDR3 is TGCGCCAGCAGCTTGACGGTTTCTGGGGCCAACGTCCTGACTTTC. V gene TRBV5-1 combines with J gene TRBJ2-6, with no clear D. Trimming took 1 base from V and 1 from J, leaving 6 bases between them. The CDR3 contains 15 residues. Germline CDR1 is SGHRS and CDR2 is YFSETQ.

The chain is built from TRBV5-1 and TRBJ2-5; 10 nucleotides match TRBD2. The CDR3 is 15 amino acids. Germline CDR1 SGHRS, CDR2 YFSETQ. The V segment lost 3 bases and the J segment 4 bases; nucleotides outside the gene matches: 6. The CDR3 loop reads CASSYTSGNGETQYF. In DNA form, the CDR3 reads TGCGCCAGCAGCTACACTAGCGGGAACGGAGAGACCCAGTACTTC.

The CDR3 region is CASSLAGGGRVDNEQFF. CDR3 DNA: TGCGCCAGCAGCTTGGCCGGGGGGGGGAGAGTCGACAATGAGCAGTTCTTC. The chain links TRBV5-1 to TRBJ2-1, with 8 bases identical to TRBD2. J gave up 5 bases and V 0 bases, and 10 bases lay outside the gene matches. The V gene's germline CDR1 is SGHRS and CDR2 YFSETQ. The CDR3 totals 17 residues. Variable domain in full (rest from reference TRBV5-1 and TRBJ2-1): KAGVTQTPRYLIKTRGQQVTLSCSPISGHRSVSWYQQTPGQGLQFLFEYFSETQRNKGNFPGRFSGRQFSNSRSEMNVSTLELGDSALYLCASSLAGGGRVDNEQFFGPGTRLTVL.

The V gene is TRBV9, the J gene TRBJ2-1; 8 nucleotides line up with TRBD2. The CDR3 covers 15 residues. The V segment lost 2 bases and the J segment 2 bases; nucleotides outside the gene matches: 3. CDR1 is SGDLS, CDR2 YYNGEE, per germline. The CDR3 DNA reads TGTGCCAGCAGCGTCGACGGGGGGGCCTACAATGAGCAGTTCTTC. Translating it yields CASSVDGGAYNEQFF.

V gene TRBV6-6 combines with J gene TRBJ2-5; D might be TRBD1 (6 bases). The J call is doubtful: the DNA matches TRBJ2-7 better. CDR1 MNHNY and CDR2 SVGAGI come from the germline V gene (reference sequence). CDR3 length equals 13 residues. CDR3 nucleotides: TGTGCCAGCACTGGACAGTCCTCCTACGAGCAGTACTTC. It specifies CASTGQSSYEQYF.

The chain combines TRBV7-9 with TRBJ2-1, with 8 positions matching TRBD1. Germline assignment: CDR1 SEHNR and CDR2 FQNEAQ (reference sequence). The CDR3 is 17 amino acids. The V segment lost 0 bases and the J segment 6 bases; nucleotides outside the gene matches: 10. In DNA, the CDR3 is TGTGCCAGCAGCTTAGCCACCGTAGGACAGGGTTCCAATGAGCAGTTCTTC. This codes for CASSLATVGQGSNEQFF.

A few counts support this clone. The chain employs TRBV9 and TRBJ2-3; 8 bases match TRBD2. The ends lost 0 bases at V and 0 bases at J; junction bases unmatched: 6. The CDR3 spans 17 residues. In germline, CDR1 is SGDLS, CDR2 YYNGEE. This chain's CDR3 is CASSVDPAGASTDTQYF. The CDR3 DNA reads TGTGCCAGCAGCGTAGATCCAGCGGGGGCTAGCACAGATACGCAGTATTTT.

The sample holds a few counts of this clone. The chain employs TRBV6-4 and TRBJ2-3; 12 bases map to TRBD2. Germline V gene lookup returns CDR1 MRHNA and CDR2 SNTAGT. There are 16 residues in the CDR3. V was pared by 4 bases and J by 3 bases, with 5 bases of the junction left unmatched. CDR3 in amino acids: CASSAYGTSGTDTQYF. The CDR3 DNA sequence: TGTGCCAGCAGTGCTTACGGGACTAGCGGGACAGATACGCAGTATTTT.

This clone has a handful of counts. For the CDR3, the DNA is TGCAGCGCAACCCGGCGCAGGGGTAGCTCCTACGAGCAGTACTTC. Translating it yields CSATRRRGSSYEQYF. V gene TRBV29-1 combines with J gene TRBJ2-7; TRBD1 might be the D (6 bases). CDR1 is SQVTM and CDR2 is ANQGSEA in the germline V gene. CDR3 length: 15 residues. The V end lost 7 bases, the J end lost 0 bases, and 19 bases lay between the germline ends.

The V gene is TRBV4-3, the J gene TRBJ2-7; possibly TRBD2 for D (5 bases). V was shortened by 1 base and J by 4 bases, with 8 bases between the two germline ends. The germline V gene encodes CDR1 LGHNA and CDR2 YSLEER. CDR3 length equals 13 residues. The CDR3 spells CASSQVGGYEQYF. CDR3 nucleotides: TGCGCCAGCAGCCAAGTAGGAGGTTACGAGCAGTACTTC.

This clone was detected ten times or more. This rearrangement joins TRBV5-4 to TRBJ1-1, with D hard to call. Trimming removed 7 bases from V and 4 bases from J, with 17 bases in between. CDR1 SGHNT and CDR2 YYREEE come from the germline V gene (reference sequence). This CDR3 spans 14 amino acids. The CDR3 DNA follows: TGTGCCAGCCTCAGCTATGGGCTGGGCACTGAAGCTTTCTTT. Protein product: CASLSYGLGTEAFF.

This clone was seen more than once but under ten times. The chain joins TRBV5-1 to TRBJ1-1; possibly TRBD1 for D (5 bases). There are 14 residues in the CDR3. Germline CDR1 SGHRS, CDR2 YFSETQ. V was shortened by 2 bases and J by 0 bases, with 8 bases between the two germline ends. This chain's CDR3 is CASSFRAVNTEAFF. CDR3 bases: TGCGCCAGCAGCTTCAGGGCCGTGAACACTGAAGCTTTCTTT.